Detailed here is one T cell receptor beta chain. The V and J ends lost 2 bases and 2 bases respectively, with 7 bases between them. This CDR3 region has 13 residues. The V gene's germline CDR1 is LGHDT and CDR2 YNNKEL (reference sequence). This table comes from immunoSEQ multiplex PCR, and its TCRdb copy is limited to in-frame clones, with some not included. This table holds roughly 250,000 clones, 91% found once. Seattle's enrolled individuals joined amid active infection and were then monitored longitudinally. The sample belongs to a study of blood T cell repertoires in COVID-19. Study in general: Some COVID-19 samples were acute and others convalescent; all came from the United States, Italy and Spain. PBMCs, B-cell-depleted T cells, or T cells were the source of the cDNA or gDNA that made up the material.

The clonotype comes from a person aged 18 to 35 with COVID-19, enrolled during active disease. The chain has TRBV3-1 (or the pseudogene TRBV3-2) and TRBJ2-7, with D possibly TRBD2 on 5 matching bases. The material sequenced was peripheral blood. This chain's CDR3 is CASSQRTPYEQYF. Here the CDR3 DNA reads TGTGCCAGCAGCCAAAGGACTCCCTACGAGCAGTACTTC.